The 8 T cell receptor beta chains presented below share a single source sample, sequenced in a study of spatial heterogeneity in lung cancer. The study, taken as a whole, reports: For expanded intratumoral alpha and beta TCRs, counts tracked tumor mutation counts.

These receptors' targets are unknown. As for time point: sample taken at primary tumor resection. TCRdb recomputed calls from the 5' RACE reads with MiXCR, one row per CDR3 protein. The table records roughly 18,000 distinct CDR3 sequences, 9.5% to 10% of them present only once. The specimen was lung tumor tissue, collected at surgery. The receptors here all came from a female donor with early-stage non-small cell lung cancer.

This clonotype was counted ten times or more. A library made for alpha chains picked up this beta chain off target, so its size means little. The chain links TRBV5-4 to TRBJ1-1; D perhaps matches TRBD1 (6 bases). The V end was cut by 7 bases, the J end by 2 bases, with 18 bases between. The CDR3 length is 15 residues. Looked up from germline, CDR1 is SGHNT and CDR2 is YYREEE (reference sequence). The CDR3 coding sequence is TGTGCCAGCGGAGAAAACAGGGTCCGAAACACTGAAGCTTTCTTT. It yields the protein CASGENRVRNTEAFF.

By sample fraction, this clonotype is large (0.1 to 1%). This beta chain is a stray sequence in a library constructed for alpha chains; its clone size is not meaningful. The chain uses TRBV9 and TRBJ2-1, with a tentative D call TRBD1 (6 bases). This CDR3 has 16 amino acids. V was cut by 4 bases and J by 6 bases, with 20 bases left in between. CDR1 and CDR2 (germline): SGDLS, YYNGEE. The CDR3 nucleotides are TGTGCCAGCAGCCCCTCCGGGCAGGGGTTTTCCAATGAGCAGTTCTTC. Its translation: CASSPSGQGFSNEQFF. Using reference TRBV9 and TRBJ2-1 for the parts outside the CDR3, the full variable domain is DSGVTQTPKHLITATGQRVTLRCSPRSGDLSVYWYQQSLDQGLQFLIQYYNGEERAKGNILERFSAQQFPDLHSELNLSSLELGDSALYFCASSPSGQGFSNEQFFGPGTRLTVL.

Points on this clonotype: This beta chain was picked up by a library intended for alpha chains and is off target, so its count carries little meaning. CDR3 nucleotides: TGTGCCAGCAGTTATTTGTCGGACACCGGGGAGCTGTTTTTT. Translation: CASSYLSDTGELFF. The rearrangement links TRBV6-2 or TRBV6-3 to TRBJ2-2, with unresolved D. Germline CDR1 MNHEY, CDR2 SVGEGT. The CDR3 is 14 amino acids. The V end lost 3 bases, the J end lost 3 bases, and 8 bases lay between the germline ends.

This clonotype was counted once. This beta chain is a stray sequence in a library constructed for alpha chains; its clone size is not meaningful. The V and J genes are TRBV6-1 and TRBJ1-1; TRBD1 is a possible D gene (5 bases). The ends were cut back, 4 bases at V and 4 bases at J, with 13 bases in the middle. Germline loops: CDR1 MNHNS, CDR2 SASEGT. The CDR3 sequence is 14 residues long. Written as DNA, the CDR3 is TGTGCCAGCAGTGTCGTAGGGGTACTCACTGAAGCTTTCTTT. This sequence encodes CASSVVGVLTEAFF.

This clonotype was seen more than once but under ten times. The library was built for alpha chains, so this beta chain is an off-target read and its size means little. CDR3 sequence: CSVVRSHLYGYTF. The CDR3 nucleotides read TGCAGCGTTGTCAGGTCCCATCTCTATGGCTACACCTTC. The chain uses TRBV29-1 and TRBJ1-2; D not resolved. CDR1 and CDR2 (germline): SQVTM, ANQGSEA. Trimming pared 4 bases from V and 4 bases from J, leaving 13 bases between. This CDR3 is built from 13 residues.

This clonotype was observed at least ten times. Since it is a stray read in a library aimed at alpha chains, this beta chain has a size that is not meaningful. This CDR3 reads CATSRDSLGNQPQHF. The CDR3 DNA follows: TGTGCCACCAGCAGAGATTCTCTGGGGAATCAGCCCCAGCATTTT. The rearrangement uses TRBV15 and TRBJ1-5; D is ambiguous. The CDR3 runs to 15 residues. Trimming left V 0 bases short and J 4 bases short, with 10 bases between. Germline-derived CDR1 and CDR2 are LNHNV and YYDKDF (reference sequence).

Details on this clonotype: This beta chain was picked up by a library intended for alpha chains and is off target, so its count carries little meaning. The chain has TRBV5-1 and TRBJ2-1, with 10 bases that match TRBD2. Per the germline V gene, CDR1 is SGHRS and CDR2 is YFSETQ. V shed 0 bases and J 6 bases; nucleotides not matched to a gene: 6. The CDR3 contains 16 residues. CDR3 DNA: TGCGCCAGCAGCTTGGCCCAAGCGGGGGGGCGCAATGAGCAGTTCTTC. This translates into CASSLAQAGGRNEQFF.

This clonotype is medium-sized in the sample. This beta chain is a stray read from a library made for alpha chains; its abundance is not meaningful. The chain's CDR3 is CASSQLDRGSMETQYF. In DNA form, the CDR3 reads TGCGCCAGCAGCCAGCTAGACAGGGGGAGTATGGAGACCCAGTACTTC. The chain carries TRBV4-1 and TRBJ2-5; 9 positions match TRBD1. J lost 5 bases, V lost 3 bases, and 10 bases had no gene match. In germline, CDR1 is MGHRA, CDR2 YSYEKL. The CDR3 is 16 amino acids.